Following are 11 T cell receptor beta chains from one sample sequenced in a study of cytomegalovirus exposure and HLA in healthy donors. The study ran its PCR with 60 Vbeta and 13 Jbeta primers. Method: immunoSEQ multiplex PCR; TCRdb's copy keeps in-frame clones and lacks some. The table records around 180,000 clones, roughly three quarters of them present only once. Sequencing was carried out using PBMCs. The receptor set was obtained from a woman aged 45-65 years in good health and CMV-seropositive.

The CDR3 coding sequence is TGTGCCATCAGTGGGACAGGGGACTATGGCTACACCTTC. Translating gives CAISGTGDYGYTF. The chain uses TRBV10-3 and TRBJ1-2, with TRBD1 matching 9 bases. In germline, CDR1 is ENHRY, CDR2 SYGVKD. V shed 4 bases, J shed 3 bases, and the junction held 0 bases outside the gene matches. This CDR3 comprises 13 residues.

The rearrangement links TRBV7-9 to TRBJ2-3; 8 bases agree with TRBD1. Looked up from germline, CDR1 is SEHNR and CDR2 is FQNEAQ (reference sequence). The junction had 6 bases not matched to a gene; V was cut back by 4 bases and J by 6 bases. The CDR3 has 14 residues. CDR3 DNA: TGTGCCAGCAGCTCCGGGACAGGAGGGGATACGCAGTATTTT. This gives the protein CASSSGTGGDTQYF. The variable domain in full, completed from reference TRBV7-9 and TRBJ2-3, reads DTGVSQNPRHKITKRGQNVTFRCDPISEHNRLYWYRQTLGQGPEFLTYFQNEAQLEKSRLLSDRFSAERPKGSFSTLEIQRTEQGDSAMYLCASSSGTGGDTQYFGPGTRLTVL.

The CDR3 reads CSVRGSTEAFF. The CDR3 bases are TGCAGCGTCAGGGGTTCCACTGAAGCTTTCTTT. This rearrangement joins TRBV29-1 to TRBJ1-1, with D perhaps matching TRBD1 (6 bases). The CDR3 runs 11 residues. V was clipped by 6 bases and J by 4 bases, with 9 bases between them. Germline V gene sequence: CDR1 SQVTM, CDR2 ANQGSEA.

The chain is built from TRBV4-1 and TRBJ2-4; 8 bases line up with TRBD2. Germline trimming cut 0 bases from V and 5 bases from J; bases unmatched to any gene: 6. The CDR3 is 16 amino acids. Germline CDR1 is MGHRA and CDR2 is YSYEKL. The chain's CDR3 is CASSQDLASGQNIQYF. In nucleotides, the CDR3 is TGCGCCAGCAGCCAAGATCTTGCTAGCGGGCAAAACATTCAGTACTTC.

This clone appeared a single time. The rearrangement uses TRBV2 and TRBJ2-1; 10 bases are shared with TRBD2. V shed 3 bases, J shed 15 bases, and the junction held 14 bases outside the gene matches. The germline V gene has CDR1 SNHLY and CDR2 FYNNEI. This CDR3 is 15 amino acids long. Here the CDR3 DNA reads TGTGCCAGCAGTGAGGACCCAGCGGGGGGGCTTCATCCGTTCTTC. Protein sequence: CASSEDPAGGLHPFF.

As to this clone: One junction end disagrees with the germline gene, perhaps due to a read error. The chain is built from TRBV7-9 and TRBJ2-7, with a weak D call TRBD2 (7 bases). The CDR3 consists of 15 residues. Germline V gene sequence: CDR1 SEHNR, CDR2 FQNEAQ (reference sequence). CDR3 nucleotide sequence: TGTTCCAGCAGCTTAGGCGGGGGCAACTCCTACGAGCAGTACTTC. It is translated as CSSSLGGGNSYEQYF.

This rearrangement joins TRBV2 to TRBJ1-5; 10 nucleotides agree with TRBD1. The V gene's germline CDR1 is SNHLY and CDR2 FYNNEI. CDR3 size: 15 residues. V lost 5 bases to trimming and J lost 6 bases; unmatched junction nucleotides: 7. In nucleotides, the CDR3 is TGTGCCAGCAGTCGGACAGGGGGATCCGGTCAGCCCCAGCATTTT. Translating it yields CASSRTGGSGQPQHF. The complete variable domain, with remaining parts taken from reference TRBV2 and TRBJ1-5, reads EPEVTQTPSHQVTQMGQEVILRCVPISNHLYFYWYRQILGQKVEFLVSFYNNEISEKSEIFDDQFSVERPDGSNFTLKIRSTKLEDSAMYFCASSRTGGSGQPQHFGDGTRLSIL.

The genes are TRBV7-6 and TRBJ1-4; no clear D. The CDR3 covers 14 residues. Germline V lookup: CDR1 SGHVS, CDR2 FNYEAQ. Trimming removed 5 bases at V and 5 bases at J, with 12 bases between. The CDR3 nucleotides read TGTGCCAGCAGCCGCGGAGGACGGAATGAAAAACTGTTTTTT. It yields the protein CASSRGGRNEKLFF.

The V gene is TRBV9, the J gene TRBJ2-7; D is possibly TRBD2 (7 bases). CDR1 SGDLS and CDR2 YYNGEE come from the germline V gene. This CDR3 region has 15 residues. V was pared by 0 bases and J by 0 bases, with 10 bases between. CDR3 DNA: TGTGCCAGCAGCGTAGAAGGGGGGGCCTCCTACGAGCAGTACTTC. It specifies CASSVEGGASYEQYF.

The CDR3 spells CASSRDINQPQHF. CDR3 sequence (DNA): TGTGCCAGCAGCCGGGACATCAATCAGCCCCAGCATTTT. The chain has TRBV9 and TRBJ1-5, with a tentative D call TRBD1 (6 bases). Germline V gene data show CDR1 as SGDLS and CDR2 as YYNGEE. The CDR3 has 13 residues. The ends were cut back, 4 bases at V and 3 bases at J, with 8 bases in the middle.

The rearrangement links TRBV6-5 to TRBJ2-5, with unresolved D. The CDR3 covers 12 residues. V dropped 7 bases and J dropped 4 bases, with 10 bases sitting between them. Germline V gene sequence: CDR1 MNHEY, CDR2 SVGAGI. The CDR3: CASMSDGETQYF. The DNA of the CDR3 is TGTGCCAGCATGAGCGACGGAGAGACCCAGTACTTC.